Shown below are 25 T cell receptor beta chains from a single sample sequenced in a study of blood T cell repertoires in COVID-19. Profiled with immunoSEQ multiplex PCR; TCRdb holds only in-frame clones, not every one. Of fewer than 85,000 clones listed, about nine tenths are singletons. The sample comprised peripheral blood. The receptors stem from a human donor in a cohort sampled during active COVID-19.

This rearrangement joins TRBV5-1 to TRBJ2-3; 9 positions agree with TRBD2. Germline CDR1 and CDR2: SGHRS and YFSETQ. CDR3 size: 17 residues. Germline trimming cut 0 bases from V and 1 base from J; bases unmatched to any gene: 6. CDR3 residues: CASSLVGVAGGTDTQYF. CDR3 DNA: TGCGCCAGCAGCTTGGTTGGTGTAGCGGGAGGCACAGATACGCAGTATTTT.

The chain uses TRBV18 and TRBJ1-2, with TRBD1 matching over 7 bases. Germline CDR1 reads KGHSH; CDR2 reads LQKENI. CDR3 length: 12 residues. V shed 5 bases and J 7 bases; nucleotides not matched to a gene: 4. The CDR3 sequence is CASSGQALGYTF. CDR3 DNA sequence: TGTGCCAGCTCAGGACAGGCCCTTGGCTACACCTTC.

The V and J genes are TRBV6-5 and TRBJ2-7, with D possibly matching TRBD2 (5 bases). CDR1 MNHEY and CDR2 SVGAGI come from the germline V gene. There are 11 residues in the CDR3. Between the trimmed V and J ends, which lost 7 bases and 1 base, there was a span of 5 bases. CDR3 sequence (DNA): TGTGCCAGCACGGGGTCCTACGAGCAGTACTTC. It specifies CASTGSYEQYF.

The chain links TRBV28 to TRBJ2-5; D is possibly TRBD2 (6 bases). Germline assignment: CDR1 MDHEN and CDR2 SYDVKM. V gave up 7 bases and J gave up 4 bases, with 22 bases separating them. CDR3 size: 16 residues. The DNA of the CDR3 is TGTGCCAGCATAAGGAGGGGCCGGGGACGGGGAGAGACCCAGTACTTC. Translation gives CASIRRGRGRGETQYF.

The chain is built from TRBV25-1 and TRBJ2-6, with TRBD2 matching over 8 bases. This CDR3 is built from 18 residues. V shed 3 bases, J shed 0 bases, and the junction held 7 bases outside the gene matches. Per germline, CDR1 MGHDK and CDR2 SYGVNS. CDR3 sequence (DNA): TGTGCCAGCAGTGAGAGCGGGGGTTCAGACTCTGGGGCCAACGTCCTGACTTTC. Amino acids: CASSESGGSDSGANVLTF. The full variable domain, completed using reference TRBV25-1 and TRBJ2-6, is EADIYQTPRYLVIGTGKKITLECSQTMGHDKMYWYQQDPGMELHLIHYSYGVNSTEKGDLSSESTVSRIRTEHFPLTLESARPSHTSQYLCASSESGGSDSGANVLTFGAGSRLTVL.

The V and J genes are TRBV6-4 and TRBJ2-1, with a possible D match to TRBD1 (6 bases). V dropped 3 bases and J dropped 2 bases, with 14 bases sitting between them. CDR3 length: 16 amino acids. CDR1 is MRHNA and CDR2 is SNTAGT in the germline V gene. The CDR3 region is CASSEKTGGAYNEQFF. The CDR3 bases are TGTGCCAGCAGTGAAAAGACAGGAGGCGCCTACAATGAGCAGTTCTTC.

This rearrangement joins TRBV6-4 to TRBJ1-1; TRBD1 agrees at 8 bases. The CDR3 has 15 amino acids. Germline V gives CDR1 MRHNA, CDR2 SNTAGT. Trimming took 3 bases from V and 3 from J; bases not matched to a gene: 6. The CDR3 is CASSEAGGFDTEAFF. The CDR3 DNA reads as TGTGCCAGCAGTGAGGCAGGGGGCTTCGACACTGAAGCTTTCTTT.

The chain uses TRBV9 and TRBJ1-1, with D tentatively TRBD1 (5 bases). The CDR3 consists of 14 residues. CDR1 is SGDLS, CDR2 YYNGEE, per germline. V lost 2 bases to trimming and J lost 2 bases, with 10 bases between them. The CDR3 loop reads CASSVRDSNTEAFF. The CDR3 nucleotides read TGTGCCAGCAGCGTGAGGGACTCTAACACTGAAGCTTTCTTT.

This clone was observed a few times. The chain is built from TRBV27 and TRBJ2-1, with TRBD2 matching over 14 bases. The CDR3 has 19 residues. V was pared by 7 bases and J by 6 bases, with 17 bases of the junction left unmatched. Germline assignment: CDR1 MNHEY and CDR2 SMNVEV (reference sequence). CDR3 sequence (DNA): TGTGCCAGCACCCGGACCGGGACTAGCGGGAGTTTGATAGGCAATGAGCAGTTCTTC. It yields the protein CASTRTGTSGSLIGNEQFF.

CDR3 DNA: TGTGCCAGCAGTGAAGGCGCCACAGGGACGTACGAGCAGTACTTC. Its protein product is CASSEGATGTYEQYF. The chain is built from TRBV6-1 and TRBJ2-7; tentative D call: TRBD1 (6 bases). Germline V gives CDR1 MNHNS, CDR2 SASEGT. This CDR3 is 15 amino acids long. V was clipped by 1 base and J by 4 bases, with 14 bases between them.

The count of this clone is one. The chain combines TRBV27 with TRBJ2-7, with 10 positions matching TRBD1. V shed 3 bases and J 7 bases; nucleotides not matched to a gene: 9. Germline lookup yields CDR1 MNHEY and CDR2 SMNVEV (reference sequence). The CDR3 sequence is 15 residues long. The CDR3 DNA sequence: TGTGCCAGCAGTTTTACCCCTGGGACAGGGGAAGAGCAGTACTTC. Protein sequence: CASSFTPGTGEEQYF.

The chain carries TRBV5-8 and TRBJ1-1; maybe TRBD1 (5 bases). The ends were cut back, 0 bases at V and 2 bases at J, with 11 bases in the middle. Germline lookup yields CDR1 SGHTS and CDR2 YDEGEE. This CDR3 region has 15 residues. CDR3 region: CASSLVSTGNTEAFF. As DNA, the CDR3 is TGTGCCAGCAGCTTGGTTTCCACAGGTAACACTGAAGCTTTCTTT. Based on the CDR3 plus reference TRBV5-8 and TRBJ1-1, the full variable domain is EAGVTQSPTHLIKTRGQQATLRCSPISGHTSVYWYQQALGLGLQFLLWYDEGEERNRGNFPPRFSGRQFPNYSSELNVNALELEDSALYLCASSLVSTGNTEAFFGQGTRLTVV.

The CDR3 coding sequence is TGTGCCAGCAGTGAGGAGGGACAGGGCTATCTCTACAATGAGCAGTTCTTC. Translation: CASSEEGQGYLYNEQFF. The chain uses TRBV6-4 and TRBJ2-1, with TRBD1 matching 9 bases. V shed 3 bases, J shed 3 bases, and the junction held 9 bases outside the gene matches. The CDR3 is 17 residues long. Germline V gene data show CDR1 as MRHNA and CDR2 as SNTAGT.

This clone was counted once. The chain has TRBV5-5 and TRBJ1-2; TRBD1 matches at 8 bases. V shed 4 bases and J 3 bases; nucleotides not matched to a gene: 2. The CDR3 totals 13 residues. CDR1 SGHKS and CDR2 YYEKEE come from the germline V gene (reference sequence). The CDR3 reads CASSADRDYGYTF. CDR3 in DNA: TGTGCCAGCAGCGCGGACAGGGACTATGGCTACACCTTC.

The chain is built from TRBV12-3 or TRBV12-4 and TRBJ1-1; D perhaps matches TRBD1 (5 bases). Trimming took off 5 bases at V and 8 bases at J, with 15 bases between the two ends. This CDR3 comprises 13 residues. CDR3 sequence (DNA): TGTGCCAGCAGTCTCGGAGAGAACAGGGAAGCTTTCTTT. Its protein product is CASSLGENREAFF.

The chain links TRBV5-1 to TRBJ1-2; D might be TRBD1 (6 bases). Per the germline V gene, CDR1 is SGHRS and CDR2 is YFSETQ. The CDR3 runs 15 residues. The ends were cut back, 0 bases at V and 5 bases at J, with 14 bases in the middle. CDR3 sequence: CASSLGQAEGYGYTF. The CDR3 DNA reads TGCGCCAGCAGCTTGGGACAGGCTGAGGGGTATGGCTACACCTTC. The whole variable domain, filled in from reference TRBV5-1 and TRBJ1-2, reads KAGVTQTPRYLIKTRGQQVTLSCSPISGHRSVSWYQQTPGQGLQFLFEYFSETQRNKGNFPGRFSGRQFSNSRSEMNVSTLELGDSALYLCASSLGQAEGYGYTFGSGTRLTVV.

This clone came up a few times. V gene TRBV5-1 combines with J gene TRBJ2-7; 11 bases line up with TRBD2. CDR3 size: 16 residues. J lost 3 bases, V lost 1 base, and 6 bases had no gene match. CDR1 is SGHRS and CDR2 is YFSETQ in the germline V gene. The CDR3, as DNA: TGCGCCAGCAGCTTGTCAGGGACTAGCGGTAACTACGAGCAGTACTTC. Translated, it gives CASSLSGTSGNYEQYF.

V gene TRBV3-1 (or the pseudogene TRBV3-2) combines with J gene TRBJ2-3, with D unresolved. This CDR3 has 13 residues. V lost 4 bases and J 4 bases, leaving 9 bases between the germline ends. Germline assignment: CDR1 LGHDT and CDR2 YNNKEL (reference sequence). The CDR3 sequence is CASSPSAPDTQYF. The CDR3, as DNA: TGTGCCAGCAGCCCCAGCGCACCAGATACGCAGTATTTT.

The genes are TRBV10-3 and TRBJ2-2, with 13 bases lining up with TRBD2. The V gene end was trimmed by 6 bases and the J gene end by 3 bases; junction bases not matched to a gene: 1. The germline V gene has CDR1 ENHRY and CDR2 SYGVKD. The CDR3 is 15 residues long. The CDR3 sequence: CAISGLAGDTGELFF. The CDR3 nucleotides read TGTGCCATCAGCGGACTAGCGGGGGACACCGGGGAGCTGTTTTTT.

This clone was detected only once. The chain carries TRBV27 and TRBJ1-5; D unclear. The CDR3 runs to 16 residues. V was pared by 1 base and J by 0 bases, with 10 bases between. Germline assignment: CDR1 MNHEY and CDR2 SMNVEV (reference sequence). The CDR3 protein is CASSLFPGNSNQPQHF. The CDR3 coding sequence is TGTGCCAGCAGTTTATTTCCCGGGAATAGCAATCAGCCCCAGCATTTT.

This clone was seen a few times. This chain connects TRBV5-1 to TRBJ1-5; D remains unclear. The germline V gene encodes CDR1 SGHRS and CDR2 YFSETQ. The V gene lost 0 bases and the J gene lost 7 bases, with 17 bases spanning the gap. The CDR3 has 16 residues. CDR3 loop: CASSLDGLSGYQPQHF. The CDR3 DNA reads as TGCGCCAGCAGCTTGGACGGGCTCAGCGGTTACCAGCCCCAGCATTTT.

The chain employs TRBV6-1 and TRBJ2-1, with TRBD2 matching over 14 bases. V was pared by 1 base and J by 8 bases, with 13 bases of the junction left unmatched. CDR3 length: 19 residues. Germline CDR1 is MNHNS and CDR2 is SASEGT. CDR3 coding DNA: TGTGCCAGCAGTGAAGTGGGCTCCAAGCGGACTAGCGGGAGGCATGAGCAGTTCTTC. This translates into CASSEVGSKRTSGRHEQFF.

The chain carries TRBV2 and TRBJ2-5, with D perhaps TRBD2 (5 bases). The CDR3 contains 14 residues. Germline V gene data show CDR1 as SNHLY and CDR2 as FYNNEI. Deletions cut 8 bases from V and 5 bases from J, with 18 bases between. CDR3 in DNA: TGTGCCAGCCTTTCTGGACTGGTCCGGGAGACCCAGTACTTC. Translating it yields CASLSGLVRETQYF.

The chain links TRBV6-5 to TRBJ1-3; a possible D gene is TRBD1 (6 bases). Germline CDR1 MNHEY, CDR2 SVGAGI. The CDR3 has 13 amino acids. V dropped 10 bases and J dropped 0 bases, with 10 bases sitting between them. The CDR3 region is CATKQGSGNTIYF. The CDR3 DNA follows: TGTGCCACCAAACAGGGCTCTGGAAACACCATATATTTT.

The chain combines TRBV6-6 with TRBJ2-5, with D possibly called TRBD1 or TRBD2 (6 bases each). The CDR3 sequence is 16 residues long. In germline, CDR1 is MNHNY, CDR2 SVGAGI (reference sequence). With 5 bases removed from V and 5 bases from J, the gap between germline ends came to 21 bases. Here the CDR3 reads CASSRGGFGFAETQYF. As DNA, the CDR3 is TGTGCCAGCAGTCGAGGGGGGTTCGGGTTCGCGGAGACCCAGTACTTC.